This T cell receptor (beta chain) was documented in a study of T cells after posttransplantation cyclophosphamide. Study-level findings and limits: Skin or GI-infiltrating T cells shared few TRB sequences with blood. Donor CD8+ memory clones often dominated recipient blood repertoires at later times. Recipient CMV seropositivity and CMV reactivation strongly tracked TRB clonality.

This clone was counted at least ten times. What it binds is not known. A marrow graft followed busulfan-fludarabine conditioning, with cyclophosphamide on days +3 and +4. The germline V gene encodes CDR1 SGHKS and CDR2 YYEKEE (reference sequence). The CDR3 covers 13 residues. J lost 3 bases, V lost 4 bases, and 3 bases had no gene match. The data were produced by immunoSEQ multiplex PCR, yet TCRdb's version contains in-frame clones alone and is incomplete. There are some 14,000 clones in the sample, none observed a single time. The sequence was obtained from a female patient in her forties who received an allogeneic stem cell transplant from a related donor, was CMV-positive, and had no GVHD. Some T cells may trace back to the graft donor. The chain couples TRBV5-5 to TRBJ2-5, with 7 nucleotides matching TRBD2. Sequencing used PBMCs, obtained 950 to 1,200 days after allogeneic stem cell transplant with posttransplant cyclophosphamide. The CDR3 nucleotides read TGTGCCAGCAGCCTGGGGGGGGAAGAGACCCAGTACTTC. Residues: CASSLGGEETQYF.